The 2 T cell receptor beta chains presented below share a single source sample, sequenced in a study of blood T cell repertoires in COVID-19. TCRdb's copy holds only in-frame clones and misses some; the assay was immunoSEQ multiplex PCR. The data show 180,000 or so clones, around 89% seen once. Sequencing used peripheral blood. The receptors were sampled from a young woman with acute or convalescent COVID-19.

This chain links TRBV6-6 with TRBJ1-6, with 7 bases lining up with TRBD1. The ends lost 5 bases at V and 8 bases at J; junction bases unmatched: 6. Germline CDR1 is MNHNY and CDR2 is SVGAGI (reference sequence). The CDR3 is 14 amino acids. The CDR3 DNA reads TGTGCCAGCAGTCACAGGGGAGAGTATTCACCCCTCCACTTT. Residues: CASSHRGEYSPLHF.

V gene TRBV11-2 combines with J gene TRBJ2-7, with 10 bases lining up with TRBD2. The CDR3 runs 15 residues. Unmatched junction bases numbered 15, after V lost 9 bases and J lost 7 bases. CDR1 and CDR2 (germline): SGHAT, FQNNGV. DNA of the CDR3: TGTGCCAGAAGGACTAGCGGCGAGAACACTCGGGAGCAGTACTTC. Residues: CARRTSGENTREQYF.